This record looks at one T cell receptor beta chain sequence and its context. Described time point: baseline, week 1 (first vaccination visit). Documented treatment: pre-vaccination baseline after standard-of-care therapy. Each donor presented with a new WHO grade 3 or 4 astrocytoma that tested IDH1-mutant and showed ATRX loss. Only in-frame clones appear in the TCRdb table, and some are missing; sequencing was by immunoSEQ multiplex PCR. Altogether about 51,000 clones are present, about 74% being singletons, with the ten largest covering about 1.7%. The source of the sample is a study of a mutant IDH1 vaccine in newly diagnosed glioma. Study summary: Treated patients comprised about 60% males and 37.5% females, mean age about 40 years. Receipt of radiotherapy, temozolomide, or both preceded the study, and most received both.

With V trimmed by 8 bases and J by 0 bases, 7 bases remained unmatched. Germline V gene sequence: CDR1 WSHSY, CDR2 SAAADI. This CDR3 contains 14 residues. The sequence derives from a middle-aged woman with glioma. The chain uses TRBV10-2 and TRBJ2-7, with 7 bases matching TRBD1. Sequences were derived from PBMCs, sampled from a glioma patient treated with radiotherapy, temozolomide or both. The CDR3 sequence is CASQQGQSSYEQYF. As DNA, the CDR3 is TGCGCCAGCCAACAGGGGCAGAGCTCCTACGAGCAGTACTTC.